This TCR beta chain was documented in a study of blood T cell repertoires in COVID-19. Clones were read by immunoSEQ multiplex PCR, and TCRdb kept only the in-frame ones, dropping some. The sample consists of about 320,000 clones, roughly 88% of them appearing once. Germline V gives CDR1 SNHLY, CDR2 FYNNEI. The CDR3 has 14 residues. The V gene lost 8 bases and the J gene lost 0 bases, with 10 bases spanning the gap. Notes on this clone: Within the sample, other DNA sequences also encode this same CDR3.

Cohorts were determined from participant-reported clinical history. Recovered Cohort 3 donors showed two negative PCRs, clearance, or symptom resolution. The TCR originated in a man aged 30-40 years who had recovered from COVID-19. Material for sequencing was PBMCs or T cells enriched from blood (not recorded which). J is TRBJ2-2 and V is TRBV2, with D perhaps matching TRBD2 (5 bases). Written as DNA, the CDR3 is TGTGCCAGCCGAACGGGGTCGAACACCGGGGAGCTGTTTTTT. Its translation: CASRTGSNTGELFF.